The present entry profiles one T cell receptor beta chain with its context. This clone was observed a handful of times. Its antigen is not yet known. One base away there is no much larger clone; base qualities are not given. The immunoSEQ Assay, a bias-controlled multiplex PCR, was used to amplify TCRbeta CDR3 regions from genomic DNA. From the authors' description of their analysis: The number of nucleated cells in each sample was estimated from the amplification of reference gene primers within the assay. To quantify the absolute abundance of each unique TCRbeta CDR3 rearrangement, sequence reads were collapsed and filtered. Productive Simpson clonality was computed per sample as the square root of Simpson's diversity index over productive rearrangements. As stored in TCRdb, this immuneACCESS dataset retains in-frame rearrangements with V and J assigned. A fraction of the clones does not appear; measured against another copy, unresolved V genes explain less than half of the discrepancy, and the remainder lacks a known reason. V and J calls and clone size follow that table, whereas D and trimming were derived from the DNA. Counted in this sample were fewer than 250,000 clones; approximately 90% of them appeared once. About 10% of the sample rests with the top ten.

The germline V gene yields SGDLS for CDR1 and YYNGEE for CDR2. Its CDR3 holds 14 amino acids, cysteine through phenylalanine. The retained sequence is limited to the CDR3, 42 bases, with the frame set at the first base. V lost 1 base and J lost 5 bases; the stretch between them is 10 bases long. The data were taken from a study of blood T cell repertoires in COVID-19 (dated by TCRdb to the early 2020s). Notes on the research overall: Samples covering the acute and convalescent phases of COVID-19 were provided by collaborators in the United States, Italy and Spain. The material from the prospective study consisted of cDNA or gDNA derived from T cells, B-cell-depleted T cells, or PBMCs. Subjects who had been exposed to COVID-19, were actively infected with it, or had recovered from it provided the deeply sampled blood TCRbeta repertoires that made up the dataset. The repertoires were released in a freely available public database meant as a resource for research on the immune response to SARS-CoV-2. The samples were drawn from two sources: the first 160 participants of the ongoing ImmuneRACE study, and 1,000 to 1,500 subjects contributed by 6 global collaborators. Nearly every sample came with metadata listing a de-identified subject ID, COVID-19 status, age in years and sex. HLA class I and class II types, where available, came from metadata supplied by the sample provider rather than from assay-based typing.

In the prospective study, participants were roughly 18 to 100 years old, resided in about two dozen geographic areas of the United States, and were enrolled through a virtual design. In the prospective study, cohorts were assigned on the basis of participant-reported clinical history obtained from a screening survey and a study questionnaire. For ImmuneRACE Cohort 3, a participant was defined as recovered based on two consecutive negative NP/OP PCR tests, clearance by a healthcare professional, or resolution of symptoms. In the prospective study, whole blood, serum and a nasopharyngeal or oropharyngeal swab were collected from each participant by mobile phlebotomists. Prospective study participants could optionally give additional blood draws and questionnaires over an approximately 2-month period. Prospective study blood samples were shipped either frozen or at room temperature before DNA extraction.

The paper as a whole reports these results and caveats: How much clinical and demographic metadata was included differed by source and by participant, and the metadata was provided uncurated.

The material sequenced was PBMCs or T cells enriched from blood (not recorded which). The sequence came from a man aged 30-40 years who had recovered from COVID-19. The rearrangement combines TRBV9 with TRBJ1-5; possibly the D gene is TRBD1, per 5 matching bases. The sequenced DNA is TGTGCCAGCAGCGTAAATGTCAGGGATCAGCCCCAGCATTTT. Translated, it reads CASSVNVRDQPQHF.